The following is a T cell receptor beta chain sequence with its context. Its antigen is as yet unknown. The source of the sample is a study of T cell responses to AZD1222 COVID-19 vaccine. Points from the study as a whole: Vaccine-related CD4 TCRs covered spike, predominating at 160-218 and 743-854. Vaccination with two AZD1222 doses was followed by a rise in Spike-specific TCR breadth and depth.

Only in-frame clones appear in the TCRdb table, and some are missing; sequencing was by immunoSEQ multiplex PCR. The data show some 100,000 clones, approximately 90% seen once. The CDR3 runs to 16 residues. Per the germline V gene, CDR1 is SGHTA and CDR2 is FQGNSA. Losses at the gene ends were 5 bases for V and 7 bases for J; bases not matched to a gene: 13. The sequence was obtained from an adult in good health. This chain connects TRBV7-2 to TRBJ2-1, with 8 positions matching TRBD1. This specimen was peripheral blood, taken on day 0 of AZD1222 vaccination. The CDR3 coding sequence is TGTGCCAGCAGCCCCGAGGGCGGCAGGGGGCGGAATGAGCAGTTCTTC. This codes for CASSPEGGRGRNEQFF.